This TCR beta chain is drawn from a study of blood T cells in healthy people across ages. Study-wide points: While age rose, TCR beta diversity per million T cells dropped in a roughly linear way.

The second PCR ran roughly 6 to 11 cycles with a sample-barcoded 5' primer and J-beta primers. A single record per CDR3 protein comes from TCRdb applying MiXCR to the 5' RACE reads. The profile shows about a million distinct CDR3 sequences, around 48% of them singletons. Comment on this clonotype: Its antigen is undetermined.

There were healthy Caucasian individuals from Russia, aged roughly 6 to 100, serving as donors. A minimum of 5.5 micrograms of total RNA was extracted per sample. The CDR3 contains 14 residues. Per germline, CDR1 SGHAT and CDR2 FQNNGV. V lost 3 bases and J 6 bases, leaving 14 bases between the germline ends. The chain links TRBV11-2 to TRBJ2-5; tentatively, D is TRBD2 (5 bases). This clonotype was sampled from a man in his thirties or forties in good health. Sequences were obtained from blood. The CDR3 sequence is CASSLDLSSQTQYF. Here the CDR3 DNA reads TGTGCCAGCAGCTTGGATCTGTCTAGCCAGACCCAGTACTTC. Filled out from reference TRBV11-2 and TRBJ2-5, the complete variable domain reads EAGVAQSPRYKIIEKRQSVAFWCNPISGHATLYWYQQILGQGPKLLIQFQNNGVVDDSQLPKDRFSAERLKGVDSTLKIQPAKLEDSAVYLCASSLDLSSQTQYFGPGTRLLVL.